Following are 20 T cell receptor beta chains from one sample sequenced in a study of T cell responses to AZD1222 COVID-19 vaccine. TCRdb's copy holds only in-frame clones and misses some; the assay was immunoSEQ multiplex PCR. The table shows 35,000 to 45,000 clones, with around four fifths occurring only once. This sample comprised peripheral blood, obtained 28 days after the second AZD1222 dose. Source of these receptors: an adult who received the AZD1222 COVID-19 vaccine.

The chain is built from TRBV12-3 or TRBV12-4 and TRBJ1-3; no reliable D call. V gave up 1 base and J gave up 7 bases, with 5 bases separating them. The CDR3 has 12 amino acids. The DNA of the CDR3 is TGTGCCAGCAGTTTAGTAGGGAACACCATATATTTT. Translating gives CASSLVGNTIYF.

In DNA, the CDR3 is TGTGCTAGTGAAGACTTTGGAAACCCCAATCAGCCCCAGCATTTT. Its translation: CASEDFGNPNQPQHF. The chain employs TRBV12-5 and TRBJ1-5; D is ambiguous. There are 15 residues in the CDR3. The V gene lost 7 bases and the J gene lost 3 bases, with 16 bases spanning the gap. Per germline, CDR1 LGHNT and CDR2 FRNRAP.

This chain's CDR3 is CSASLAEHTDTQYF. For the CDR3, the DNA is TGCAGTGCTAGTCTCGCGGAACACACAGATACGCAGTATTTT. This chain links TRBV20-1 with TRBJ2-3; D gene uncertain. Germline V CDR1 and CDR2: DFQATT, SNEGSKA (reference sequence). This CDR3 contains 14 residues. The germline V and J ends were trimmed by 3 bases and 2 bases, with 12 bases remaining between them.

The V call is TRBV15, the J call TRBJ1-1; no firm D call. Trimming cost V 2 bases and J 5 bases, with 9 bases left between them. Germline values: CDR1 LNHNV, CDR2 YYDKDF (reference sequence). The length of the CDR3 is 13 residues. The CDR3 coding sequence is TGTGCCACCAGCAGAATCCGAGGAACTGAAGCTTTCTTT. The encoded protein is CATSRIRGTEAFF.

This chain connects TRBV7-3 to TRBJ1-2; 8 positions match TRBD1. Germline CDR1 and CDR2: SGHTA and FQGTGA. J was trimmed by 8 bases and V by 2 bases; bases with no gene match: 4. CDR3 length: 13 residues. CDR3 DNA: TGTGCCAGCAGCTTACAGGGGGCGCAAGGCTACACCTTC. Its translation: CASSLQGAQGYTF.

The rearrangement links TRBV5-1 to TRBJ2-7; D is perhaps TRBD1 (6 bases). The V and J ends lost 0 bases and 6 bases respectively, with 13 bases between them. The CDR3 sequence is 14 residues long. The germline V gene has CDR1 SGHRS and CDR2 YFSETQ. CDR3 bases: TGCGCCAGCAGCTTGGACAGGGTAGTACGCGAGCAGTACTTC. It codes for CASSLDRVVREQYF.

This chain's CDR3 is CASSLISNTGELFF. CDR3 nucleotide sequence: TGTGCCAGCAGCTTAATTTCAAACACCGGGGAGCTGTTTTTT. The chain couples TRBV7-7 to TRBJ2-2, with unresolved D. Germline lookup yields CDR1 SSHAT and CDR2 FNYEAQ (reference sequence). This CDR3 has 14 amino acids. The V end lost 2 bases, the J end lost 2 bases, and 6 bases lay between the germline ends.

The J gene is TRBJ1-1, the V gene TRBV12-3 or TRBV12-4; the D gene is possibly TRBD1 (5 bases). V was trimmed by 5 bases and J by 14 bases, leaving 15 bases between them. CDR3 length: 11 residues. The CDR3 DNA sequence: TGTGCCAGCAGTCGGGGGAAATTAGGATTCTTT. Translating gives CASSRGKLGFF.

The chain employs TRBV28 and TRBJ2-7, with TRBD1 as a possible D gene (6 bases). V was trimmed by 1 base and J by 4 bases, leaving 11 bases between them. The CDR3 length is 14 residues. CDR1 and CDR2 (germline): MDHEN, SYDVKM. CDR3 amino acids: CASSLSGQGYEQYF. CDR3 sequence (DNA): TGTGCCAGCAGTTTATCAGGGCAGGGGTACGAGCAGTACTTC.

J is TRBJ1-2 and V is TRBV19, with TRBD1 identical over 7 bases. J gave up 0 bases and V 8 bases, and 6 bases lay outside the gene matches. The CDR3 is made up of 14 amino acids. The germline CDR1 and CDR2 sequences are LNHDA and SQIVND (reference sequence). The CDR3 DNA reads TGTGCCAGTGTTTCGGGACAGCCTAACTATGGCTACACCTTC. Translating it yields CASVSGQPNYGYTF.

The rearrangement links TRBV5-1 to TRBJ2-2; no clear D gene. The germline CDR1 and CDR2 sequences are SGHRS and YFSETQ. CDR3 length equals 15 residues. Trimming took off 2 bases at V and 3 bases at J, with 11 bases between the two ends. This CDR3 is CASSLDRPDTGELFF. CDR3 DNA sequence: TGCGCCAGCAGCTTAGACCGACCAGACACCGGGGAGCTGTTTTTT. Based on the CDR3 plus reference TRBV5-1 and TRBJ2-2, the full variable domain is KAGVTQTPRYLIKTRGQQVTLSCSPISGHRSVSWYQQTPGQGLQFLFEYFSETQRNKGNFPGRFSGRQFSNSRSEMNVSTLELGDSALYLCASSLDRPDTGELFFGEGSRLTVL.

The chain joins TRBV7-9 to TRBJ1-5, with D tentatively TRBD1 (5 bases). Trimming took off 4 bases at V and 0 bases at J, with 13 bases between the two ends. CDR1 is SEHNR, CDR2 FQNEAQ, per germline (reference sequence). The CDR3 totals 16 residues. CDR3 in DNA: TGTGCCAGCAGCTCGACGGAGAGGGGTAGCAATCAGCCCCAGCATTTT. The encoded protein is CASSSTERGSNQPQHF.

The chain uses TRBV9 and TRBJ1-3; D is possibly TRBD1 (5 bases). Germline V gene data show CDR1 as SGDLS and CDR2 as YYNGEE. Trimming removed 0 bases from V and 7 bases from J, with 11 bases in between. CDR3 length: 14 amino acids. The CDR3 reads CASSVVPGRNTIYF. The CDR3 bases are TGTGCCAGCAGCGTAGTTCCGGGACGGAACACCATATATTTT.

V usage is TRBV9 and J usage is TRBJ2-3; 7 nucleotides align to TRBD1. The CDR3 sequence is 15 residues long. V lost 0 bases to trimming and J lost 6 bases; unmatched junction nucleotides: 7. CDR1 and CDR2 from the germline V gene are SGDLS and YYNGEE. The CDR3 here is CASSVAGDREDTQYF. Written as DNA, the CDR3 is TGTGCCAGCAGCGTAGCCGGCGACAGGGAGGATACGCAGTATTTT.

V usage is TRBV5-1 and J usage is TRBJ2-7; TRBD2 agrees at 10 bases. The V segment lost 4 bases and the J segment 2 bases; nucleotides outside the gene matches: 6. This CDR3 has 15 amino acids. Per the germline V gene, CDR1 is SGHRS and CDR2 is YFSETQ. The CDR3 is CASSARTSGTYEQYF. The CDR3, as DNA: TGCGCCAGCAGCGCACGGACTAGCGGAACCTACGAGCAGTACTTC.

The chain couples TRBV11-2 to TRBJ1-2; maybe TRBD1 (5 bases). The CDR3 has 13 amino acids. Germline CDR1 is SGHAT and CDR2 is FQNNGV. With 5 bases removed from V and 8 bases from J, the gap between germline ends came to 15 bases. The CDR3 reads CASSATGRQGYTF. The CDR3 coding sequence is TGTGCCAGCAGCGCGACGGGGCGTCAGGGCTACACCTTC. Based on the CDR3 plus reference TRBV11-2 and TRBJ1-2, the full variable domain is EAGVAQSPRYKIIEKRQSVAFWCNPISGHATLYWYQQILGQGPKLLIQFQNNGVVDDSQLPKDRFSAERLKGVDSTLKIQPAKLEDSAVYLCASSATGRQGYTFGSGTRLTVV.

This clone was observed a handful of times. The V call is TRBV27, the J call TRBJ1-4; unclear D gene. There are 14 residues in the CDR3. Germline assignment: CDR1 MNHEY and CDR2 SMNVEV (reference sequence). V was clipped by 6 bases and J by 0 bases, with 8 bases between them. The CDR3 loop is CASRQLATNEKLFF. The CDR3 region has the DNA TGTGCCAGCAGGCAACTTGCAACTAATGAAAAACTGTTTTTT.

This chain links TRBV30 with TRBJ1-1; D is unclear. In germline, CDR1 is GTSNPN, CDR2 SVGIG (reference sequence). Trimming cost V 4 bases and J 0 bases, with 9 bases left between them. The CDR3 has 13 residues. In DNA, the CDR3 is TGTGCCTGGACCCCGGGTCTGAACACTGAAGCTTTCTTT. Its protein is CAWTPGLNTEAFF.

This chain connects TRBV28 to TRBJ1-5; D not resolved. The CDR3 runs 15 residues. The V gene lost 5 bases and the J gene lost 6 bases, with 17 bases spanning the gap. Germline V gene data show CDR1 as MDHEN and CDR2 as SYDVKM. The CDR3 reads CASSTPAQPSQPQHF. In DNA, the CDR3 is TGTGCCAGCAGTACCCCCGCCCAGCCCAGTCAGCCCCAGCATTTT.

J is TRBJ2-7 and V is TRBV20-1, with 7 bases fitting TRBD2. This CDR3 has 16 amino acids. The germline CDR1 and CDR2 sequences are DFQATT and SNEGSKA (reference sequence). Losses at the gene ends were 3 bases for V and 9 bases for J; bases not matched to a gene: 20. The CDR3 nucleotides read TGCAGTGCTAGTTCCCCCGGGACTGGGGGGGGTTTTGGGCAGTACTTC. Its translation: CSASSPGTGGGFGQYF.